This T cell receptor (beta chain) was recorded in a study of T cell changes during pregnancy in multiple sclerosis (dated by TCRdb to about 2019). Background for the entire study: The study examined how the T cell repertoire changed over the course of pregnancy in women with multiple sclerosis.

Measured from the cysteine to the phenylalanine, the CDR3 is 13 residues long. Kept here is only the CDR3 DNA, which spans 39 bases and is read in frame from base 1. CDR1 and CDR2 are drawn from the germline V gene: LGHNT, FRNRAP. V loses 6 bases, J loses 9 bases, and the germline ends lie 15 bases apart. In the case of this clone: Its antigen is unknown. Per-base quality was not reported, and no clone a single base away is much larger than it.

The library was made by the immunoSEQ multiplex PCR assay. This is the immuneACCESS table as TCRdb keeps it, with only in-frame sequences that have V and J called. A part of the clones is gone; compared with another copy, unresolved V genes explain less than half, and the rest is unexplained. The sample profile shows roughly 41,000 clones; around 89% of them were found once. The top ten clonotypes cover more than 0.55% of the sample. The chain uses TRBV12-5 and TRBJ2-4; TRBD1 is perhaps the D gene, given 6 matching bases. The material sequenced was CD4+ T cells from peripheral blood mononuclear cells, taken in the first trimester of pregnancy. The sequence was collected from a female donor with multiple sclerosis, enrolled in a pregnancy study. Read as DNA, the sequence is TGTGCTAGTGGGCCAACAGGGCTCGGCATTCAGTACTTC. It translates as CASGPTGLGIQYF.